The next 2 T cell receptor beta chains were all read from a single sample in a study of graft-versus-host responses after intestinal transplantation. Using immunoSEQ multiplex PCR, the repertoire was profiled, and TCRdb retains in-frame clones only, with some absent. The sample includes 35,000 to 40,000 clones, around 90% seen only once; the top ten take more than 15%. Graft tissue was processed to release intraepithelial and lamina propria lymphocytes. The sample consisted of ileum tissue, taken about 200 days after intestinal transplant. The origin of the receptors is a human patient who received an intestinal transplant, so some T cells may come from the graft donor.

A word on this clone: Other DNA sequences within the sample encode an identical CDR3. The V and J genes are TRBV7-8 and TRBJ2-7, with 9 bases that match TRBD1. Trimming removed 1 base from V and 2 bases from J; junction bases left unmatched: 3. CDR3 length equals 15 residues. Germline loops: CDR1 SGHVS, CDR2 FQNEAQ. The CDR3 reads CASSLEGTGTYEQYF. The CDR3 DNA reads as TGTGCCAGCAGCTTAGAGGGGACAGGGACCTACGAGCAGTACTTC.

This clone appeared a single time. The gene calls are TRBV10-3 and TRBJ2-7, with a possible D match to TRBD2 (5 bases). The length of the CDR3 is 14 residues. Germline CDR1 is ENHRY and CDR2 is SYGVKD. The V and J ends lost 4 bases and 3 bases respectively, with 13 bases between them. CDR3 sequence reads: CAISVGGLDYEQYF. The DNA of the CDR3 is TGTGCCATCAGTGTTGGCGGGCTCGACTACGAGCAGTACTTC.